Detailed here is one T cell receptor (beta chain). Its antigen remains unidentified. The input lacks base qualities; no much larger clone sits a single base away. The sample is drawn from a study of OX40 agonist ivuxolimab in advanced cancers. About the investigation overall: The costimulatory receptor OX40 (CD134) was targeted by ivuxolimab, a fully human IgG2 agonistic monoclonal antibody. Intravenous ivuxolimab was administered to patients every 2 weeks at six dose levels: 0.01, 0.1, 0.3, 1.5, 3 and 10 mg/kg. Of the 52 patients in dose escalation, 19 had hepatocellular carcinoma, around 15 had melanoma, 9 had renal cell carcinoma and 9 had head and neck cancer. A male proportion of roughly 80% and a mean age of approximately 55 years, ranging from 23 to 79, were recorded for the dose-escalation cohort. Prior anti-PD-1, anti-PD-L1 or anti-CTLA-4 therapy was permitted, and checkpoint inhibitors had been received by 40% to 50% of dose-escalation patients. Partial responses occurred in three dose-escalation patients: two with cutaneous melanoma and one with hepatocellular carcinoma. The point of sequencing TCRbeta in the periphery was to test whether ivuxolimab changed TCR sequence diversity and drove clonal T-cell expansion. The monotherapy dose-escalation portion (N = 52 patients) of the phase I ivuxolimab trial is reported in the paper. The investigation overall reported the following: Clonal expansion of both CD4+ and CD8+ blood T cells was observed from baseline to week 6 at doses 0.1 to 3.0 mg/kg. Low levels of normalized T-cell clonal expansion were also seen in some nonresponding patients. Partial responders in the 0.1-3.0 mg/kg groups had among the lowest normalized peripheral clonal expansion, especially among CD8+ T cells. After ivuxolimab, more expanded clones were found on average in CD8+ T cells than in CD4+ T cells. Antigen specificity was not determined for the clonally expanded peripheral T cells.

Relative to germline, V is 3 bases shorter and J is 8 bases shorter, with 13 bases between their ends. The CDR3 runs 14 residues from the cysteine to the phenylalanine. The sequence is cut down to CDR3 DNA, 42 bases in frame from base 1. Sequences LNHDA (CDR1) and SQIVND (CDR2) are obtained from the germline V gene (reference sequence). Patients with autoimmune disease history or receiving systemic immunosuppression were excluded from the trial. In every dose cohort, peripheral blood was drawn for TCR sequencing at baseline, cycle 4 day 1, and cycle 7 day 1. Samples were obtained from an open-label, multicenter, first-in-human phase I dose-escalation trial of ivuxolimab. Adults with locally advanced or metastatic head and neck squamous cell, hepatocellular, melanoma or renal cell carcinoma were enrolled in the trial. Before TCR sequencing, CD4+ T cells and CD8+ T cells from peripheral blood were sorted into separate populations.

Genomic DNA was isolated from the sorted cells so that the TCRbeta CDR3 region could be sequenced. The immunoSEQ Assay was used to sequence the TCRbeta CDR3 regions. TCRdb re-hosts the immuneACCESS table, in-frame sequences only. Its copies lack some clones; in the studies checked, an unresolved V gene accounts for under half of them, and the cause for the rest is not known. This sample lists around 72,000 clones; roughly 89% were detected once. The ten largest clones add up to about an eighth of the sample. This specimen consisted of CD4+ or CD8+ T cells sorted from blood, obtained in a trial of the OX40 agonist ivuxolimab. The rearranged segments are TRBV19 and TRBJ1-4, with no confidently assigned D gene. This sequence originates from an adult with an advanced solid tumor such as melanoma, head and neck, liver or kidney cancer. The nucleotide sequence is given as TGTGCCAGTAGTATTGCGGGAGACTTGGAAAAACTGTTTTTT. Translated, it reads CASSIAGDLEKLFF.